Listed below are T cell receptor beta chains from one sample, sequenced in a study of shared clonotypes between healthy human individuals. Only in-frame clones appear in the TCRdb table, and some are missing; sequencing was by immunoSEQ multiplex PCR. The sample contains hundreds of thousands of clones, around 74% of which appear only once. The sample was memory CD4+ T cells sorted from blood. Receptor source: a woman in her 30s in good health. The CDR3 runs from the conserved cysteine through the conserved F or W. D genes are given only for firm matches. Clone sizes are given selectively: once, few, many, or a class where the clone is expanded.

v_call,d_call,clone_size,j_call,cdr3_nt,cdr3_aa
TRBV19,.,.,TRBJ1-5,TGTGCCAGTAGTAGGCGGGGGCCCCAGCATTTT,CASSRRGPQHF
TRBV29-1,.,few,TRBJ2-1,TGCAGCGTTGGATCATATGAGCAGTTCTTC,CSVGSYEQFF
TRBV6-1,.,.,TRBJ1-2,TGTGCCAGCAGTGAGGCTGCGTTGGGTGGCTACACCTTC,CASSEAALGGYTF
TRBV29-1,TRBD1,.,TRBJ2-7,TGCAGCGTCGAAACACAGGGGAGCGAGCAGTACTTC,CSVETQGSEQYF
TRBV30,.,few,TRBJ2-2,TGTGCCTGGAGTGTACTTACCCCCCCCGGGGAGCTGTTTTTT,CAWSVLTPPGELFF
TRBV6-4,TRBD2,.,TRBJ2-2,TGTGCCAGCAGTCCGGGACTAGCGGACACCGGGGAGCTGTTTTTT,CASSPGLADTGELFF
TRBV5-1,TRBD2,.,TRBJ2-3,TGCGCCAGCAGCTTGGCCGCGGCGGGAGGGTTCACAGATACGCAGTATTTT,CASSLAAAGGFTDTQYF
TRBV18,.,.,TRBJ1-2,TGTGCCAGCTCACCCGAGGACTATGGCTACACCTTC,CASSPEDYGYTF
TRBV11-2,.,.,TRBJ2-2,TGTGCCAGCAGCTACTCCCGGACCAACACCGGGGAGCTGTTTTTT,CASSYSRTNTGELFF
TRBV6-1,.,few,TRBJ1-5,TGTGCCAGCAGGGAGGGACCGAATCAGCCCCAGCATTTT,CASREGPNQPQHF
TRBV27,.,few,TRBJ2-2,TGTGCCAGCAGTTCCTGGAACACCGGGGAGCTGTTTTTT,CASSSWNTGELFF
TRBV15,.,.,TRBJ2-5,TGTGCCACCAGCAGAGATCGTACTGGCCGGAGAGAGACCCAGTACTTC,CATSRDRTGRRETQYF
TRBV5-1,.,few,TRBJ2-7,TGCGCCAGCGCCCCCCGGTCGGGGAGTCAGTACGAGCAGTACTTC,CASAPRSGSQYEQYF
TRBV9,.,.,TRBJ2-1,TGTGCCAGCAGCGTAGGAACTCCCGTGGCGGACAATGAGCAGTTCTTC,CASSVGTPVADNEQFF
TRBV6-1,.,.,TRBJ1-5,TGTGCCAGCAGTGAAAGAGGGGGGGTGGGTCAGCCCCAGCATTTT,CASSERGGVGQPQHF
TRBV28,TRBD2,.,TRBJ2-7,TGTGCCAGCAGTTTTACTAGCGGGAGGCCTATCGAGCAGTACTTC,CASSFTSGRPIEQYF
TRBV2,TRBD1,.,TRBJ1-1,TGTGCCAGCAGCGAAGGGGACAGGGTTACTGAAGCTTTCTTT,CASSEGDRVTEAFF
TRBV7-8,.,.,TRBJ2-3,TGTGCCAGCAGCTCACTAGCTCCAGATACGCAGTATTTT,CASSSLAPDTQYF
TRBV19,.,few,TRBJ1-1,TGTGCCAGTAGTAGGACAACGAACACTGAAGCTTTCTTT,CASSRTTNTEAFF
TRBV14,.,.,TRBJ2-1,TGTGCCAGCAGCCAAGAATCCCCCTTTGCGTCCTACAATGAGCAGTTCTTC,CASSQESPFASYNEQFF
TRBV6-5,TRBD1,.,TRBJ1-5,TGTGCCAGCAGCTGGGGGACAGGGGACCAGCCCCAGCATTTT,CASSWGTGDQPQHF
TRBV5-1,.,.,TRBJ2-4,TGCGCCAGCAGCTTGAAAAGTGGAATAAACATTCAGTACTTC,CASSLKSGINIQYF
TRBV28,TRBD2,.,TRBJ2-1,TGTGCCAGCAGTTTAGCGGGAGGTTGGAATGAGCAGTTCTTC,CASSLAGGWNEQFF
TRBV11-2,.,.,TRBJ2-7,TGTGCCAGCAGCTTAGGTGGCTCCCAGACCTACGAGCAGTACTTC,CASSLGGSQTYEQYF
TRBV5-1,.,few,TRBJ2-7,TGCGCCAGCAGACGACAGATCCAGAGCTCCTACGAGCAGTACTTC,CASRRQIQSSYEQYF
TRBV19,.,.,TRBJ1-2,TGTGCCAGTAGTATTGACGACAGCCGCCCTTATGGCTACACCTTC,CASSIDDSRPYGYTF
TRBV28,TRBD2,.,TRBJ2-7,TGTGCCAGCAGCGCCACTAGCGGTATAAGCTCCTACGAGCAGTACTTC,CASSATSGISSYEQYF
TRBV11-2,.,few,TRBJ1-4,TGTGCCAGCAGCTTACCGGGCGATCGGGGTGAAAAACTGTTTTTT,CASSLPGDRGEKLFF
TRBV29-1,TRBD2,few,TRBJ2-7,TGCAGCGTTGATAGCGGGAGCTACGAGCAGTACTTC,CSVDSGSYEQYF
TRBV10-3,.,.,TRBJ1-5,TGTGCCATCAGTGAGTCAAGCAATCAGCCCCAGCATTTT,CAISESSNQPQHF
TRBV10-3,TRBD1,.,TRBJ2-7,TGTGCCATCAGTCGGACAGGGGGTACGCACGAGCAGTACTTC,CAISRTGGTHEQYF
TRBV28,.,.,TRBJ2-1,TGTGCCAGCAGTTTATCCCTTCCAACTCGGAATGAGCAGTTCTTC,CASSLSLPTRNEQFF
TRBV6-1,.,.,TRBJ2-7,TGTGCCAGCGGTGGCTGGGGGGTCCACGAGCAGTACTTC,CASGGWGVHEQYF
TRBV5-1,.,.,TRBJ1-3,TGCGCCAGCAGCCTCGGGAGCTCTGGAAACACCATATATTTT,CASSLGSSGNTIYF
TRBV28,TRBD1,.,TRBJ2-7,TGTGCCAGCATCCCCGGGACAGGGGCGCCCGAGCAGTACTTC,CASIPGTGAPEQYF
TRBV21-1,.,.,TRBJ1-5,TGTGCCAGCAGCAAGCATTGCAATCAGCCCCAGCATTTT,CASSKHCNQPQHF
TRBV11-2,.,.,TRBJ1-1,TGTGCCAGCAGCTCCGCTCCCGGACAGATACTGAACACTGAAGCTTTCTTT,CASSSAPGQILNTEAFF
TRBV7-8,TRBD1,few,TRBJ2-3,TGTGCCAGCAGTCAGGGACAGGACACAGATACGCAGTATTTT,CASSQGQDTDTQYF
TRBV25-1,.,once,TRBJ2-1,TGTGCCAGCAGTGGACAACAGGCCAGAAGCCCCTACAATGAGCAGTTCTTC,CASSGQQARSPYNEQFF
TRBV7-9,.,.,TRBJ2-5,TGTGCCAGCAGTTCTAGCGACAGGAATAGAGTCGAGACCCAGTACTTC,CASSSSDRNRVETQYF
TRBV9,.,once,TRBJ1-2,TGTGCCAGCAGCGTAGGGGGGGCGACTAACTATGGCTACACCTTC,CASSVGGATNYGYTF
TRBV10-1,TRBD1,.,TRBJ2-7,TGCGCCAGCAGTACGGGACAGGCCTCCGAGCAGTACTTC,CASSTGQASEQYF
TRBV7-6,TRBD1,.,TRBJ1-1,TGTGCCAGCAGCTTCGCAGGGGGCACTGAAGCTTTCTTT,CASSFAGGTEAFF
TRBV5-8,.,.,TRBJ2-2,TGTGCCAGCAGCTTGGTCCAGCGGGACACCGGGGAGCTGTTTTTT,CASSLVQRDTGELFF
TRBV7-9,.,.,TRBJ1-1,TGTGCCAGCAGCTTAGGGGCTCTCCCGGGGGCGAACACTGAAGCTTTCTTT,CASSLGALPGANTEAFF
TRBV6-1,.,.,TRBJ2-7,TGTGCCAGCACTCGGGTAGGTTACGAGCAGTACTTC,CASTRVGYEQYF
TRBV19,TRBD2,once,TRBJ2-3,TGTGCCAGCTCCAATAGCGGGTTGGCAGATACGCAGTATTTT,CASSNSGLADTQYF
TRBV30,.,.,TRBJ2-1,TGTGCCTGGAGTGTTAGTCGGTTTGAGCAGTTCTTC,CAWSVSRFEQFF
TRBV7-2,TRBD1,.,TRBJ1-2,TGTGCCAGCAGCCAAAGGACAGGGCCCGAGTATGGCTACACCTTC,CASSQRTGPEYGYTF
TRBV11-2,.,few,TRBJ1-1,TGTGCCAGCAGCTTAGACTACACTGAAGCTTTCTTT,CASSLDYTEAFF
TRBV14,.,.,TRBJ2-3,TGTGCCAGCAGCCAAGATGGATGGACCGGAAGGGATACGCAGTATTTT,CASSQDGWTGRDTQYF
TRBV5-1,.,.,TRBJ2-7,TGCGCCAGCAGCTTTCTTAGCGAGACCTACGAGCAGTACTTC,CASSFLSETYEQYF
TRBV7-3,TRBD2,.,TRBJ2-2,TGTGCCAGCAGCCGGACTAGCGATATAACCGGGGAGCTGTTTTTT,CASSRTSDITGELFF